Presented here are 20 T cell receptor beta chains from one specimen sequenced in a study of blood T cell repertoires in COVID-19. The method was immunoSEQ multiplex PCR; TCRdb's version includes in-frame clones alone and lacks a portion of them. The profile shows approximately 350,000 clones, roughly 90% of them singletons. The sample consisted of peripheral blood. These TCRs come from a woman in her 30s with COVID-19, enrolled during active disease.

This clone has a handful of counts. The V and J genes are TRBV5-6 and TRBJ2-1; 7 nucleotides match TRBD2. This CDR3 is 12 amino acids long. The V segment lost 3 bases and the J segment 10 bases; nucleotides outside the gene matches: 4. Germline CDR1 and CDR2: SGHDT and YYEEEE. The CDR3 nucleotides are TGTGCCAGCAGCTCCTCGGGGGGAGAGCAGTTCTTC. Protein: CASSSSGGEQFF.

The chain uses TRBV6-1 and TRBJ1-2; D is perhaps TRBD1 (6 bases). Germline V gene sequence: CDR1 MNHNS, CDR2 SASEGT. The CDR3 length is 15 residues. Trimming stripped 3 bases from V and 0 bases from J, with 11 bases between. DNA of the CDR3: TGTGCCAGCAGTGACGGACAGCGCCCTAACTATGGCTACACCTTC. It specifies CASSDGQRPNYGYTF.

This clone was seen once. The rearrangement links TRBV28 to TRBJ2-3, with 7 bases fitting TRBD1. Germline CDR1 MDHEN, CDR2 SYDVKM. Unmatched junction bases numbered 9, after V lost 5 bases and J lost 7 bases. The CDR3 has 14 residues. CDR3 in amino acids: CASSLGQVENTQYF. As DNA, the CDR3 is TGTGCCAGCAGTCTTGGACAGGTGGAGAATACGCAGTATTTT.

V usage is TRBV5-1 and J usage is TRBJ2-3; D remains unclear. CDR1 and CDR2 from the germline V gene are SGHRS and YFSETQ. The CDR3 runs 15 residues. V shed 0 bases and J shed 0 bases, with 8 bases lying between them. CDR3 amino acids: CASSLAHRSTDTQYF. The CDR3 DNA reads TGCGCCAGCAGCTTGGCGCATCGGAGCACAGATACGCAGTATTTT.

The CDR3 DNA sequence: TGTGCCAGCAGCCAAGAAGCGGGGGATCAGCCCCAGCATTTT. Translation gives CASSQEAGDQPQHF. The V call is TRBV3-1 (or the pseudogene TRBV3-2), the J call TRBJ1-5; a possible D gene is TRBD1 (5 bases). CDR3 length: 14 amino acids. CDR1 LGHDT and CDR2 YNNKEL come from the germline V gene (reference sequence). Trimming left V 0 bases short and J 5 bases short, with 8 bases between.

The V call is TRBV28, the J call TRBJ2-1; 7 bases are a match to TRBD2. Losses at the gene ends were 5 bases for V and 3 bases for J; bases not matched to a gene: 10. The germline V gene has CDR1 MDHEN and CDR2 SYDVKM. The CDR3 extends over 16 amino acids. The CDR3 DNA reads TGTGCCAGCAGTCTCCCCGGACTAGATGTCTACAATGAGCAGTTCTTC. It codes for CASSLPGLDVYNEQFF.

The chain recombines TRBV7-9 with TRBJ2-3; 7 positions match TRBD2. This CDR3 has 16 amino acids. CDR1 and CDR2 from the germline V gene are SEHNR and FQNEAQ (reference sequence). The V and J ends lost 7 bases and 2 bases, in that order; junction bases with no gene match: 12. CDR3 in DNA: TGTGCCAGCACCCTCGAGGGGCGGGGGTACACAGATACGCAGTATTTT. This gives the protein CASTLEGRGYTDTQYF.

This clone has just a few counts. The chain uses TRBV2 and TRBJ2-1, with TRBD1 as a possible D gene (5 bases). CDR1 is SNHLY, CDR2 FYNNEI, per germline. V lost 7 bases to trimming and J lost 0 bases, with 10 bases between them. CDR3 length: 14 amino acids. The CDR3: CASKGLSSYNEQFF. CDR3 nucleotides: TGTGCCAGCAAGGGGCTTAGCTCCTACAATGAGCAGTTCTTC.

The chain couples TRBV18 to TRBJ1-2; TRBD1 is a possible D gene (5 bases). Germline assignment: CDR1 KGHSH and CDR2 LQKENI. This CDR3 is 13 amino acids long. Trimming cost V 3 bases and J 1 base, with 6 bases left between them. CDR3 DNA: TGTGCCAGCTCACCTCAGGGTAACTATGGCTACACCTTC. Translating it yields CASSPQGNYGYTF.

J is TRBJ2-7 and V is TRBV6-6, with a weak D call TRBD1 (5 bases). The CDR3 spans 12 residues. Germline CDR1 and CDR2: MNHNY and SVGAGI (reference sequence). Trimming cost V 5 bases and J 2 bases, with 7 bases left between them. DNA of the CDR3: TGTGCCAGCAGTCCAGGGACCTACGAGCAGTACGTC. This codes for CASSPGTYEQYV.

On this clone itself: The junction differs from germline at one of its ends, possibly a read error. The chain is built from TRBV14 and TRBJ1-1; D may be TRBD1 (6 bases). The CDR3 is made up of 11 amino acids. Germline V gives CDR1 SGHDN, CDR2 FVKESK. The CDR3 region has the DNA TGTGCCAGCAGCCAAGGTACAAGACAGGACTTT. Its protein product is CASSQGTRQDF.

The rearrangement joins TRBV7-9 to TRBJ2-1; tentative D call: TRBD1 (5 bases). The CDR3 totals 15 residues. In germline, CDR1 is SEHNR, CDR2 FQNEAQ (reference sequence). Between the trimmed V and J ends, which lost 1 base and 5 bases, there was a span of 12 bases. The CDR3 is CASSLGGIPHNEQFF. CDR3 nucleotides: TGTGCCAGCAGCTTAGGGGGCATCCCCCACAATGAGCAGTTCTTC.

A few counts support this clone. This chain links TRBV6-1 with TRBJ2-7, with 8 bases that match TRBD1. CDR1 and CDR2 (germline): MNHNS, SASEGT. The CDR3 covers 16 residues. With V trimmed by 1 base and J by 2 bases, 7 bases remained unmatched. CDR3 residues: CASSEGAGTGTYEQYF. CDR3 bases: TGTGCCAGCAGTGAAGGTGCCGGGACAGGCACCTACGAGCAGTACTTC.

The J gene is TRBJ1-5, the V gene TRBV6-2 or TRBV6-3, with 7 bases matching TRBD1. The CDR3 contains 15 residues. After removal of 2 bases from V and 3 bases from J, the junction contained 4 bases not matched to a gene. Germline lookup yields CDR1 MNHEY and CDR2 SVGEGT. CDR3 residues: CASSYGDRANQPQHF. CDR3 nucleotides: TGTGCCAGCAGTTACGGCGACAGGGCCAATCAGCCCCAGCATTTT.

CDR3 loop: CASQGGVYNEQFF. DNA for the CDR3: TGTGCCAGCCAGGGGGGCGTCTACAATGAGCAGTTCTTC. V usage is TRBV9 and J usage is TRBJ2-1; possibly TRBD1 for D (7 bases). CDR1 SGDLS and CDR2 YYNGEE come from the germline V gene. V was cut by 7 bases and J by 3 bases, with 11 bases left in between. CDR3 length: 13 residues.

J is TRBJ2-5 and V is TRBV10-3, with 13 bases that match TRBD2. This CDR3 is built from 18 residues. V shed 3 bases and J 5 bases; nucleotides not matched to a gene: 12. Germline values: CDR1 ENHRY, CDR2 SYGVKD. CDR3 sequence (DNA): TGTGCCATCAGTGATCGGACTAGCGGGGGACCCTTGGGTGAGACCCAGTACTTC. Protein product: CAISDRTSGGPLGETQYF.

The J gene is TRBJ2-7, the V gene TRBV25-1; D remains ambiguous. The germline V and J ends were trimmed by 3 bases and 4 bases, with 4 bases remaining between them. This CDR3 contains 11 residues. Per germline, CDR1 MGHDK and CDR2 SYGVNS. The DNA for the CDR3 is TGTGCCAGCAGTGAGGCATACGAGCAGTACTTC. It translates to CASSEAYEQYF.

The chain carries TRBV4-2 and TRBJ1-4; D may be TRBD1 (6 bases). Trimming removed 4 bases at V and 4 bases at J, with 10 bases between. Germline-derived CDR1 and CDR2 are LGHNA and YNFKEQ. This CDR3 spans 14 amino acids. The CDR3 nucleotides are TGTGCCAGCAGCCCGGACAGAAATAATGAAAAACTGTTTTTT. This gives the protein CASSPDRNNEKLFF.

The V gene is TRBV11-2, the J gene TRBJ1-4; 7 nucleotides match TRBD1. This CDR3 comprises 15 residues. Losses at the gene ends were 4 bases for V and 10 bases for J; bases not matched to a gene: 12. Germline V lookup: CDR1 SGHAT, CDR2 FQNNGV. The DNA for the CDR3 is TGTGCCAGCAGCTCCGAAGGCAGGGGGGACGGAAAACTGTTTTTT. Translation: CASSSEGRGDGKLFF. Together with reference TRBV11-2 and TRBJ1-4, the CDR3 gives the full variable domain: EAGVAQSPRYKIIEKRQSVAFWCNPISGHATLYWYQQILGQGPKLLIQFQNNGVVDDSQLPKDRFSAERLKGVDSTLKIQPAKLEDSAVYLCASSSEGRGDGKLFFGSGTQLSVL.

The V gene is TRBV7-8, the J gene TRBJ2-1; 10 bases fit TRBD2. V lost 4 bases, J lost 4 bases, and 22 bases stayed unmatched. The CDR3 spans 21 residues. Germline assignment: CDR1 SGHVS and CDR2 FQNEAQ. CDR3 nucleotides: TGTGCCAGCAGCTCGGAAGCTCTGAAGTCGTGGGGACTAGCGTGGTACAATGAGCAGTTCTTC. This sequence encodes CASSSEALKSWGLAWYNEQFF.